The clone carrying this T cell receptor (beta chain) was recorded a few times. These data belong to a study of glioma-infiltrating T cells. Using RNA template, CDR3s of TCR alpha and beta were amplified with iRepertoire arm-PCR. TCRdb fed the multiplex PCR reads into MiXCR, producing one record per CDR3 protein. The table lists about 130,000 distinct CDR3 sequences, 24% of them singletons. The CDR3 length is 13 residues. Germline CDR1 and CDR2: MGHRA and YSYEKL. The V end lost 3 bases, the J end lost 2 bases, and 5 bases lay between the germline ends. The origin of this receptor is a human donor with low-grade glioma or glioblastoma, undergoing nonglioma brain surgery, or in good health (not recorded which). Sequenced sample: glioma tissue, nonneoplastic brain tissue, or PBMCs (not recorded which). The chain carries TRBV4-1 and TRBJ1-5, with D unclear. CDR3 protein: CASSQQGNQPQHF. For the CDR3, the DNA is TGCGCCAGCAGCCAGCAGGGCAATCAGCCCCAGCATTTT.